The TCR beta chain described here comes from a study of OX40 agonist ivuxolimab in advanced cancers. Study at large: Every 2 weeks, patients got intravenous ivuxolimab at one of six dose levels (0.01-10 mg/kg).

The protocol was immunoSEQ multiplex PCR, while the TCRdb copy is restricted to in-frame clones and leaves out a portion. The table has some 90,000 clones, around 86% seen once. The investigators sampled blood at baseline, at cycle 4 day 1, and at cycle 7 day 1. This clonotype was obtained from an adult with an advanced solid tumor such as melanoma, head and neck, liver or kidney cancer. The sample here was CD4+ or CD8+ T cells sorted from blood, taken in a trial of the OX40 agonist ivuxolimab.

The chain's CDR3 is CASQGVSLNEKLFF. The CDR3 DNA is TGTGCCTCGCAGGGAGTTTCCCTTAATGAAAAACTGTTTTTT. The chain recombines TRBV10-3 with TRBJ1-4, with D perhaps TRBD1 (5 bases). CDR3 length: 14 amino acids. The V end lost 11 bases, the J end lost 4 bases, and 17 bases lay between the germline ends. The germline V gene has CDR1 ENHRY and CDR2 SYGVKD.